Sequencing of this T cell receptor (beta chain) was carried out in a study of blood T cell repertoires in COVID-19. Study details: Sites in the United States, Italy and Spain provided acute and convalescent COVID-19 samples. In each case, the material was cDNA or gDNA derived from T cells, B-cell-depleted T cells, or PBMCs.

Study processing details: Estimated nucleated cell counts came from reference gene primer amplification. Profiling relied on immunoSEQ multiplex PCR, and the TCRdb table lists in-frame clones only, not all of them. V and J calls and clone size come straight from that table; D and trimming were deduced from the DNA. The data show 150,000 to 200,000 clones, around 80% seen once. The germline CDR1 and CDR2 sequences are SGHDT and YYEEEE. CDR3 length: 15 residues. V lost 4 bases to trimming and J lost 8 bases; unmatched junction nucleotides: 8. While infection was still active, Seattle patients were enrolled and then followed longitudinally.

The sequencing sample was made of peripheral blood. This clonotype was obtained from a woman between 70 and 85 years old with COVID-19, enrolled during active disease. This chain links TRBV5-6 with TRBJ1-4, with 10 bases matching TRBD1. The CDR3 loop is CASSPAGQGGEKLFF. The CDR3 bases are TGTGCCAGCAGCCCGGCTGGACAGGGGGGCGAAAAACTGTTTTTT.